At least ten counts were recorded for the clone carrying this T cell receptor (beta chain). Its target is unknown. Amplified material comprised TCR beta CDR3 regions derived from RNA transcripts. First-round RT-PCR relied on HTBI primers, and a second-round multiplex PCR came next. One entry per CDR3 protein, called by TCRdb with MiXCR from the multiplex PCR reads. Among about 210,000 distinct CDR3 sequences listed, roughly 27% were seen once. V dropped 2 bases and J dropped 2 bases, with 11 bases sitting between them. Germline CDR1 and CDR2: KGHDR and SFDVKD. The length of the CDR3 is 15 residues. Reliance was placed on clinical symptoms, serum thyroxine, TRAb, thyroid ultrasound and orbital computed tomography for diagnosis. This entry is derived from a study of Graves' ophthalmopathy and Graves' hyperthyroidism. Study-wide context: Peripheral blood was gathered at first diagnosis, ahead of any treatment whatsoever.

Points from the study as a whole: The blood repertoire also included most expanded thyroid clonotypes above 0.001 frequency.

The chain recombines TRBV24-1 with TRBJ2-5; possible D gene TRBD1, 5 bases. Sequenced: peripheral blood. This receptor was taken from a man aged 50 to 60 with Graves' ophthalmopathy. The CDR3 sequence: CATSDSGHVQETQYF. The CDR3 DNA follows: TGTGCCACCAGTGATTCCGGACACGTACAAGAGACCCAGTACTTC.